These 21 T cell receptor beta chains originate from one sample sequenced in a study of low-dose radiotherapy and immunotherapy resistance in tumors. TRAV and TRBV primers primed cDNA for both TCRalpha and TCRbeta. The authors amplified TCRs for 20 to 25 PCR cycles with a constant-region primer and a V-primer adapter. Each CDR3 protein is one row after TCRdb ran MiXCR on the reads. The table records fewer than 110,000 distinct CDR3 sequences, 20% to 25% of them present only once. Indicated time point: after trial treatment. Described treatment: LDRT plus nivolumab, ipilimumab, low-dose cyclophosphamide and aspirin (RACIN trial). The specimen was PBMCs, collected after low-dose radiotherapy plus immunotherapy. These receptors all come from a male donor with prostate cancer.

Remarks on this clonotype: This clone may be a read error of a much larger clone one base away. This rearrangement joins TRBV15 to TRBJ2-3; D is perhaps TRBD1 or TRBD2 (5 bases each). CDR3 size: 18 residues. The germline gives CDR1 LNHNV, CDR2 YYDKDF (reference sequence). The CDR3 is CATSRDPGGTRPPDTPYF. CDR3 in DNA: TGTGCCACCAGCAGAGATCCGGGTGGGACGCGCCCACCAGATACGCCGTATTTT.

This clonotype was found many times. V and J are TRBV12-3 or TRBV12-4 and TRBJ2-1; tentative D call: TRBD1 (5 bases). With 1 base removed from V and 8 bases from J, the gap between germline ends came to 9 bases. CDR3 length: 13 amino acids. As DNA, the CDR3 is TGTGCCAGCAGTTTAGACAGGTTGGATGAGCAGTTCTTC. Amino acid sequence: CASSLDRLDEQFF.

This clonotype was picked up many times. The chain employs TRBV7-9 and TRBJ1-6, with D possibly being TRBD1 (6 bases). The CDR3 contains 15 residues. V lost 5 bases to trimming and J lost 10 bases, with 18 bases between them. Germline loops: CDR1 SEHNR, CDR2 FQNEAQ (reference sequence). In nucleotides, the CDR3 is TGTGCCAGCAGCCCGACTCGGGGGCAGGGCTCACCCCTCCACTTT. It codes for CASSPTRGQGSPLHF. Based on the CDR3 plus reference TRBV7-9 and TRBJ1-6, the full variable domain is DTGVSQNPRHKITKRGQNVTFRCDPISEHNRLYWYRQTLGQGPEFLTYFQNEAQLEKSRLLSDRFSAERPKGSFSTLEIQRTEQGDSAMYLCASSPTRGQGSPLHFGNGTRLTVT.

At least ten counts were recorded for this clonotype. The chain couples TRBV25-1 to TRBJ1-6; D ambiguous. The CDR3 loop spans 15 amino acids. Germline V gene sequence: CDR1 MGHDK, CDR2 SYGVNS. The V and J ends lost 2 bases and 5 bases respectively, with 10 bases between them. DNA of the CDR3: TGTGCCAGCAGTGAAATGTCCGGGAATAATTCACCCCTCCACTTT. Its translation: CASSEMSGNNSPLHF. The full variable domain, with the rest looked up from reference TRBV25-1 and TRBJ1-6, is EADIYQTPRYLVIGTGKKITLECSQTMGHDKMYWYQQDPGMELHLIHYSYGVNSTEKGDLSSESTVSRIRTEHFPLTLESARPSHTSQYLCASSEMSGNNSPLHFGNGTRLTVT.

This clonotype appeared many times. The chain joins TRBV7-6 to TRBJ2-3; perhaps D is TRBD1 or TRBD2 (5 bases each). The germline gives CDR1 SGHVS, CDR2 FNYEAQ. The CDR3 length is 16 residues. The V end lost 1 base, the J end lost 4 bases, and 15 bases lay between the germline ends. The CDR3 is CASSLGDQGGADTQYF. CDR3 coding DNA: TGTGCCAGCAGCTTAGGGGACCAGGGTGGGGCAGATACGCAGTATTTT.

V is TRBV25-1 and J is TRBJ2-7; the D gene is possibly TRBD2 (5 bases). CDR1 is MGHDK and CDR2 is SYGVNS in the germline V gene. V lost 1 base and J lost 2, with 9 bases in between. The CDR3 covers 14 residues. The CDR3 loop reads CASSESRETYEQYF. CDR3 in DNA: TGTGCCAGCAGTGAATCTAGGGAGACCTACGAGCAGTACTTC.

Worth noting for this clonotype: A far more abundant clone sits one base away, making this likely a read error. The J gene is TRBJ2-5, the V gene TRBV20-1; 10 bases align to TRBD2. The CDR3 is made up of 13 amino acids. The germline V gene encodes CDR1 DFQATT and CDR2 SNEGSKA (reference sequence). Trimming removed 3 bases from V and 11 bases from J; junction bases left unmatched: 9. The CDR3 spells CSASGLAENEQYF. In nucleotides, the CDR3 is TGCAGTGCTAGTGGACTAGCGGAAAATGAGCAGTACTTC.

This clonotype occurred many times. The chain uses TRBV5-1 and TRBJ2-7; possibly TRBD1 or TRBD2 for D (5 bases each). Germline lookup yields CDR1 SGHRS and CDR2 YFSETQ. The CDR3 extends over 13 amino acids. V was clipped by 4 bases and J by 6 bases, with 14 bases between them. CDR3 sequence (DNA): TGCGCCAGCAGCCAACCGGGGCCGGGCGAGCAGTACTTC. Protein: CASSQPGPGEQYF.

This clonotype was seen ten or more times. This chain links TRBV7-9 with TRBJ2-3; 11 nucleotides agree with TRBD2. The V gene end was trimmed by 0 bases and the J gene end by 4 bases; junction bases not matched to a gene: 9. The CDR3 has 18 residues. Germline V lookup: CDR1 SEHNR, CDR2 FQNEAQ (reference sequence). For the CDR3, the DNA is TGTGCCAGCAGCTTAGCCCTACCGACTAGCGGGGACCCAGATACGCAGTATTTT. It translates to CASSLALPTSGDPDTQYF.

V usage is TRBV9 and J usage is TRBJ2-3; the D is unclear. CDR1 and CDR2 from the germline V gene are SGDLS and YYNGEE. V was cut by 4 bases and J by 1 base, with 13 bases left in between. The CDR3 has 15 residues. The CDR3 DNA is TGTGCCAGCAGCCTTCTAGGCGCTGGCACAGATACGCAGTATTTT. This sequence encodes CASSLLGAGTDTQYF.

This chain uses TRBV6-6 with TRBJ1-6; D not certain. V shed 5 bases and J shed 3 bases, with 11 bases lying between them. This CDR3 has 15 amino acids. The germline V gene encodes CDR1 MNHNY and CDR2 SVGAGI (reference sequence). CDR3 in DNA: TGTGCCAGCAGTGTCACAGCCGTCTATAATTCACCCCTCCACTTT. This gives the protein CASSVTAVYNSPLHF.

This clonotype was seen many times. The J gene is TRBJ2-3, the V gene TRBV5-1; a possible D gene is TRBD1 (6 bases). Germline values: CDR1 SGHRS, CDR2 YFSETQ. The CDR3 has 15 amino acids. The V end was cut by 0 bases, the J end by 2 bases, with 10 bases between. DNA for the CDR3: TGCGCCAGCAGCTTGGGGACAGTCTTCACAGATACGCAGTATTTT. It translates to CASSLGTVFTDTQYF.

This clonotype was counted ten times or more. V and J are TRBV9 and TRBJ1-3; unclear D gene. The CDR3 sequence is 14 residues long. V was trimmed by 7 bases and J by 8 bases, leaving 19 bases between them. CDR1 and CDR2 from the germline V gene are SGDLS and YYNGEE. CDR3 nucleotides: TGTGCCAGCGGGAGATTTAACGCGCGGGACACCATATATTTT. Translating gives CASGRFNARDTIYF.

J is TRBJ2-7 and V is TRBV11-2; D is perhaps TRBD2 (6 bases). The CDR3 is 14 residues long. In germline, CDR1 is SGHAT, CDR2 FQNNGV. Trimming pared 5 bases from V and 1 base from J, leaving 12 bases between. The CDR3 DNA is TGTGCCAGCAGCCCCACCGCGGGGTCCTACGAGCAGTACTTC. Its protein product is CASSPTAGSYEQYF.

The table lists this clonotype with many counts. The gene calls are TRBV9 and TRBJ2-5; no definite D call. Trimming shortened V by 4 bases and J by 5 bases, and 9 bases separated the two germline ends. The germline gives CDR1 SGDLS, CDR2 YYNGEE. The CDR3 consists of 12 residues. The chain's CDR3 is CASSPEAETQYF. The CDR3 DNA follows: TGTGCCAGCAGCCCCGAGGCGGAGACCCAGTACTTC.

This clonotype came up many times. The rearrangement joins TRBV30 to TRBJ2-2; unclear D gene. Trimming removed 5 bases from V and 4 bases from J, with 8 bases in between. The CDR3 sequence is 12 residues long. In germline, CDR1 is GTSNPN, CDR2 SVGIG (reference sequence). Here the CDR3 reads CAWGSGTGELFF. The CDR3 nucleotides are TGTGCCTGGGGCTCCGGCACCGGGGAGCTGTTTTTT.

This clonotype has at least ten counts. V and J are TRBV20-1 and TRBJ2-2, with D possibly matching TRBD2 (6 bases). The ends were cut back, 0 bases at V and 7 bases at J, with 12 bases in the middle. This CDR3 comprises 14 residues. Germline-derived CDR1 and CDR2 are DFQATT and SNEGSKA (reference sequence). CDR3 DNA: TGCAGTGCTAGAGAGGTGCGGGGAGTCGGGGAGCTGTTTTTT. Protein sequence: CSAREVRGVGELFF.

This clonotype was picked up many times. J is TRBJ2-7 and V is TRBV20-1; 8 bases are shared with TRBD1. The CDR3 spans 16 residues. V lost 0 bases to trimming and J lost 3 bases; unmatched junction nucleotides: 10. Germline values: CDR1 DFQATT, CDR2 SNEGSKA (reference sequence). DNA of the CDR3: TGCAGTGCTAGAGATCCGGACAGGGTGGACATCTACGAGCAGTACTTC. Translating it yields CSARDPDRVDIYEQYF.

V and J are TRBV30 and TRBJ1-1; tentatively, D is TRBD1 (5 bases). The germline V gene encodes CDR1 GTSNPN and CDR2 SVGIG (reference sequence). CDR3 length equals 11 residues. V was trimmed by 5 bases and J by 11 bases, leaving 15 bases between them. The DNA of the CDR3 is TGTGCCTGGGGGGACCGGAGTGTTGCTTTCTTT. Translating gives CAWGDRSVAFF.

This clonotype appeared a few times. This chain connects TRBV4-1 to TRBJ1-5, with D possibly TRBD1 on 6 matching bases. Per the germline V gene, CDR1 is MGHRA and CDR2 is YSYEKL. V lost 0 bases to trimming and J lost 6 bases, with 15 bases between them. The length of the CDR3 is 16 residues. The CDR3 loop reads CASSQEGHRVIQPQHF. The CDR3 region has the DNA TGCGCCAGCAGCCAAGAGGGTCACAGGGTTATTCAGCCCCAGCATTTT.

This clonotype has ten or more counts. This sequence joins TRBV2 and TRBJ2-1; tentatively, D is TRBD1 (6 bases). The CDR3 totals 14 residues. Germline values: CDR1 SNHLY, CDR2 FYNNEI. Trimming removed 7 bases from V and 2 bases from J, with 12 bases in between. The CDR3 here is CASTQGPTYNEQFF. The CDR3 DNA is TGTGCCAGCACCCAGGGGCCCACCTACAATGAGCAGTTCTTC.